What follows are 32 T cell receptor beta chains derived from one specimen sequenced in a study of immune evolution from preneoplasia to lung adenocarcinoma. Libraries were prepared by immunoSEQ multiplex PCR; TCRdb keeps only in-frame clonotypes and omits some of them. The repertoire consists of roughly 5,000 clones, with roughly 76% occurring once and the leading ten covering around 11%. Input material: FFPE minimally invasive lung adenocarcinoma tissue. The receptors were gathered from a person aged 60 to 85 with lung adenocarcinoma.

The CDR3 loop reads CASSLEAGTNSYEQYF. CDR3 nucleotide sequence: TGTGCCAGCAGCTTAGAGGCCGGGACTAACTCCTACGAGCAGTACTTC. V is TRBV11-3 and J is TRBJ2-7; the match to TRBD2 covers 7 bases. Germline values: CDR1 SGHNT, CDR2 YENEEA. The CDR3 covers 16 residues. The V gene end was trimmed by 0 bases and the J gene end by 0 bases; junction bases not matched to a gene: 5.

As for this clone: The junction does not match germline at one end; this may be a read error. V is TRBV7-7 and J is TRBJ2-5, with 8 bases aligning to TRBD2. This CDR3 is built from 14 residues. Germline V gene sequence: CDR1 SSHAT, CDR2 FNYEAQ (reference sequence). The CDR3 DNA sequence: TGTGCTAGCAGCCGAGGCGGGGGGTCCGAGACCCAGTACTTC. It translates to CASSRGGGSETQYF.

DNA of the CDR3: TGTGCCTCAGGCGGGACAGGGGTTCCCCCGAATGAAAAACTGTTTTTT. Translating gives CASGGTGVPPNEKLFF. V and J are TRBV28 and TRBJ1-4, with TRBD1 matching 10 bases. The germline gives CDR1 MDHEN, CDR2 SYDVKM. The CDR3 is made up of 16 amino acids. With V trimmed by 11 bases and J by 5 bases, 14 bases remained unmatched.

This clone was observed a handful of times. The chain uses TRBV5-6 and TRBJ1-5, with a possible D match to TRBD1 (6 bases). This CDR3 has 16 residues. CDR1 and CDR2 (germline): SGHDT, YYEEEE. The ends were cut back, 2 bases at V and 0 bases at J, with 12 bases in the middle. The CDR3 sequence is CASSFGGLYSNQPQHF. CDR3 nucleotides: TGTGCCAGCAGCTTCGGGGGGCTATATAGCAATCAGCCCCAGCATTTT.

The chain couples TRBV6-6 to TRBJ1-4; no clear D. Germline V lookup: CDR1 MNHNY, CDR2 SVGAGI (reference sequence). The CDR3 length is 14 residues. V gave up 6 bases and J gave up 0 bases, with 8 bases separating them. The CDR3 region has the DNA TGTGCCAGCAGCGCCGATACAACTAATGAAAAACTGTTTTTT. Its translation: CASSADTTNEKLFF.

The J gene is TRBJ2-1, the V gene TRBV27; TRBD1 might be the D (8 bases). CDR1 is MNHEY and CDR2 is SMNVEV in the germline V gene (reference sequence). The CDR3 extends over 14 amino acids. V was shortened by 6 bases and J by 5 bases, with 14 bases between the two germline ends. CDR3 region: CASRQGGVNNEQFF. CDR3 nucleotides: TGTGCCAGCAGACAGGGGGGGGTTAACAATGAGCAGTTCTTC.

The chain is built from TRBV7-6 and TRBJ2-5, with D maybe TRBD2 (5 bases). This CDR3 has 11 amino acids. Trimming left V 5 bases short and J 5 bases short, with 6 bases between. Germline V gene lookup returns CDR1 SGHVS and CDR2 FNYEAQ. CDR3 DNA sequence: TGTGCCAGCAGCAGAGGGGAGACCCAGTACTTC. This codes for CASSRGETQYF.

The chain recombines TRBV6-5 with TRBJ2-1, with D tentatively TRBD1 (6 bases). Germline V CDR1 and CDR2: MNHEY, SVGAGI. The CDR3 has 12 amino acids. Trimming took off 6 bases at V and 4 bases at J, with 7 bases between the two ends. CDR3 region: CASRDRYNEQFF. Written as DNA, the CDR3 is TGTGCCAGCAGAGACAGGTACAATGAGCAGTTCTTC.

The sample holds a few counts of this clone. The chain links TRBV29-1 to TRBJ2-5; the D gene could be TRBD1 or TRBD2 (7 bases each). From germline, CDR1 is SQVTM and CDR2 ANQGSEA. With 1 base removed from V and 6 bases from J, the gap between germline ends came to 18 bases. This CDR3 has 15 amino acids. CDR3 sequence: CSVEGGAGGEKTQYF. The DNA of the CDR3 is TGCAGCGTTGAAGGAGGGGCAGGGGGGGAGAAGACCCAGTACTTC.

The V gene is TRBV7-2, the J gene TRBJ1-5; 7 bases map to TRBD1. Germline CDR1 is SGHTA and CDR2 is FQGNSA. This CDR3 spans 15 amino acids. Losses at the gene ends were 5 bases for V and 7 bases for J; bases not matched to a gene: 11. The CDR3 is CASSTRAGGEQPQHF. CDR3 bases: TGTGCCAGCAGCACACGAGCAGGGGGGGAGCAGCCCCAGCATTTT.

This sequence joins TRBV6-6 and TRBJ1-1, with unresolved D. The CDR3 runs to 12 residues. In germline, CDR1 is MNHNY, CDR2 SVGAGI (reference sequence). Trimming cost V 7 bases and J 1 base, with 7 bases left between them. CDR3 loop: CASTGSNTEAFF. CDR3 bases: TGTGCCAGCACGGGATCGAACACTGAAGCTTTCTTT.

The CDR3 coding sequence is TGTGCCAGCAGCCAAACAGGGGGCCAGTACACTGAAGCTTTCTTT. Translating gives CASSQTGGQYTEAFF. The chain links TRBV27 to TRBJ1-1, with 9 bases identical to TRBD1. Germline V gives CDR1 MNHEY, CDR2 SMNVEV (reference sequence). The CDR3 is 15 amino acids. Unmatched junction bases numbered 8, after V lost 6 bases and J lost 3 bases.

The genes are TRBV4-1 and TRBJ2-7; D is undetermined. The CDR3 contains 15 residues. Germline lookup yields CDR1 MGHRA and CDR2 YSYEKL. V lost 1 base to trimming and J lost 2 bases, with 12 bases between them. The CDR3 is CASSQAPMAAYEQYF. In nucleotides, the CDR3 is TGCGCCAGCAGCCAAGCCCCCATGGCAGCCTACGAGCAGTACTTC.

In DNA, the CDR3 is TGTGCCAGCAGTTTCTATTTGCTCGGACTAGCGGGGGGGGAAGAGACCCAGTACTTC. Translation: CASSFYLLGLAGGEETQYF. The chain is built from TRBV28 and TRBJ2-5, with 15 bases fitting TRBD2. Germline V lookup: CDR1 MDHEN, CDR2 SYDVKM. There are 19 residues in the CDR3. The ends lost 3 bases at V and 3 bases at J; junction bases unmatched: 11.

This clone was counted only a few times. The CDR3 region is CASSQSSRTSGGNTGELFF. CDR3 nucleotide sequence: TGTGCCAGCAGCCAGAGTAGTCGGACTAGCGGGGGAAACACCGGGGAGCTGTTTTTT. The chain couples TRBV7-6 to TRBJ2-2; 13 positions agree with TRBD2. CDR3 length: 19 residues. V lost 5 bases to trimming and J lost 2 bases; unmatched junction nucleotides: 11. The germline V gene encodes CDR1 SGHVS and CDR2 FNYEAQ.

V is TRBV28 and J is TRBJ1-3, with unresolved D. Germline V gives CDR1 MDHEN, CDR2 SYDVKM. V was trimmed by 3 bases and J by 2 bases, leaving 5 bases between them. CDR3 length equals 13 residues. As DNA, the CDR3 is TGTGCCAGCAGTTTTTTGGCTGGAAACACCATATATTTT. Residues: CASSFLAGNTIYF.

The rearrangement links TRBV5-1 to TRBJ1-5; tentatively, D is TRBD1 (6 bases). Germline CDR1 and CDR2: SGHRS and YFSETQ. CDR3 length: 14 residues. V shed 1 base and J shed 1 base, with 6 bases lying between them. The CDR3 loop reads CASSLTGSNQPQHF. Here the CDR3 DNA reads TGCGCCAGCAGCTTGACAGGGAGCAATCAGCCCCAGCATTTT.

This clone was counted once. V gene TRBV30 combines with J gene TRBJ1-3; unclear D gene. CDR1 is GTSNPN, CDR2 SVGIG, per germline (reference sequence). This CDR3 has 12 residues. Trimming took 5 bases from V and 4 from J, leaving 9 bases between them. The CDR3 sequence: CAWQGSGNTIYF. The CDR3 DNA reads TGTGCCTGGCAAGGGTCCGGAAACACCATATATTTT.

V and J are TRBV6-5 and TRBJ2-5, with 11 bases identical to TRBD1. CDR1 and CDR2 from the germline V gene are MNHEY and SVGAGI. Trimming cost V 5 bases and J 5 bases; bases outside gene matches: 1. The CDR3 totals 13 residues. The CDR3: CASSGTGGETQYF. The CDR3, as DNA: TGTGCCAGCAGTGGGACAGGGGGGGAGACCCAGTACTTC.

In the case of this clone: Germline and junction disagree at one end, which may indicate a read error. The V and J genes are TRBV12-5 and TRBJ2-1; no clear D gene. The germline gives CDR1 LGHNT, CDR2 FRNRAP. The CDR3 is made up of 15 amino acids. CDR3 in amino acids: CASGMQRSSYNEQFF. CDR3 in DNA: TGTGCTAGTGGGATGCAACGATCCTCCTACAATGAGCAATTCTTC.

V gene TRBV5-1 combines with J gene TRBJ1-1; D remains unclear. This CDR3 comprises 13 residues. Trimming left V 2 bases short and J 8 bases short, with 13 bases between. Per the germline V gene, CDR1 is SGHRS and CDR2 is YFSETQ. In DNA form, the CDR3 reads TGCGCCAGCAGCTTCGGGTCTCCCCCCGAAGCTTTCTTT. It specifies CASSFGSPPEAFF.

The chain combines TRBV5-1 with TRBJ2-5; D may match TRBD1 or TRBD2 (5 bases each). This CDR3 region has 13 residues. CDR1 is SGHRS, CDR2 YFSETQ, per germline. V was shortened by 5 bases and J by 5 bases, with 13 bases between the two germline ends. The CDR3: CASRGVLSETQYF. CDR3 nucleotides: TGCGCCAGCAGGGGGGTTTTGTCGGAGACCCAGTACTTC. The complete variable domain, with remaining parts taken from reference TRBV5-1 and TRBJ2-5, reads KAGVTQTPRYLIKTRGQQVTLSCSPISGHRSVSWYQQTPGQGLQFLFEYFSETQRNKGNFPGRFSGRQFSNSRSEMNVSTLELGDSALYLCASRGVLSETQYFGPGTRLLVL.

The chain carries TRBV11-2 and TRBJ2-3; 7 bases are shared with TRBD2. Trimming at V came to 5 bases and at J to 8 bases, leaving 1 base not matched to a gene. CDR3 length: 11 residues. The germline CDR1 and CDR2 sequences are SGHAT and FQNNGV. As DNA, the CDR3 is TGTGCCAGCAGCCGGGGGGTTACGCAGTATTTT. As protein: CASSRGVTQYF.

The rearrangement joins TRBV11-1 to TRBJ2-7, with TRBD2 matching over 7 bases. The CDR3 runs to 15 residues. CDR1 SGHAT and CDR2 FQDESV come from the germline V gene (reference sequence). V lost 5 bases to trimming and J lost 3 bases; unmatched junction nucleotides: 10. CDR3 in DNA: TGTGCCAGCAGCCAATCGACGGGGGAGGGCTACGAGCAGTACTTC. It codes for CASSQSTGEGYEQYF.

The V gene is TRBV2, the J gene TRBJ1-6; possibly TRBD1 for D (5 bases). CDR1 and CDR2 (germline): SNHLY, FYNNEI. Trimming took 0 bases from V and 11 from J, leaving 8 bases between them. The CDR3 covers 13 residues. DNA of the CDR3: TGTGCCAGCAGTGAAGCGCGGGGCGCACCCCTCCACTTT. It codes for CASSEARGAPLHF.

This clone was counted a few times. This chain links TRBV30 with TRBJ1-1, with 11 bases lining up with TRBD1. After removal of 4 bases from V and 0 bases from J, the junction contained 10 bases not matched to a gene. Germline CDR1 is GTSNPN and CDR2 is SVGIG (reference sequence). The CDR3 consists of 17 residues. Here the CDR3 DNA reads TGTGCCTGGACCAAGAGGGGACAGGGGGTATTGAACACTGAAGCTTTCTTT. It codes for CAWTKRGQGVLNTEAFF.

The DNA of the CDR3 is TGTGCCAGCAGCTCCAGAGAGGAGATGGTGGCAGGTGATCCCAATCAGCCCCAGCATTTT. It specifies CASSSREEMVAGDPNQPQHF. The chain uses TRBV11-3 and TRBJ1-5; D remains unclear. The CDR3 totals 20 residues. With 4 bases removed from V and 3 bases from J, the gap between germline ends came to 28 bases. The germline V gene encodes CDR1 SGHNT and CDR2 YENEEA.

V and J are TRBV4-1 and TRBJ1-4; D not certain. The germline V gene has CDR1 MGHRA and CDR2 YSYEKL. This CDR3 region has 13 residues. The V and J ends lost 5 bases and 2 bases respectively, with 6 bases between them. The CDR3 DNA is TGCGCCAGCAGCACATATACTAATGAAAAACTGTTTTTT. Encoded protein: CASSTYTNEKLFF.

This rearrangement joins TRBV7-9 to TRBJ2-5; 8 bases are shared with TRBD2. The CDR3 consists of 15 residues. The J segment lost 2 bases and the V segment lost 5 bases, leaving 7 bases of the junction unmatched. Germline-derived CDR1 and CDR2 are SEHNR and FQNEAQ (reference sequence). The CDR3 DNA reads TGTGCCAGCAGCCGGAAAATAGCGGGGCAAGAGACCCAGTACTTC. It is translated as CASSRKIAGQETQYF.

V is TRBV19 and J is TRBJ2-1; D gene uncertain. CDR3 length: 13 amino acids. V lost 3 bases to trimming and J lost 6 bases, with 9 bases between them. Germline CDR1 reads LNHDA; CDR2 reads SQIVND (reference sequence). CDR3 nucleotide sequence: TGTGCCAGTAGTATTCTCCCGGGCAATGAGCAGTTCTTC. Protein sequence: CASSILPGNEQFF.

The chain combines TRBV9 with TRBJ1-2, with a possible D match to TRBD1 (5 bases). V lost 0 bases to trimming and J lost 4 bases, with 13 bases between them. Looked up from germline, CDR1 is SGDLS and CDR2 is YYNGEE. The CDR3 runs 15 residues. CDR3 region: CASSVAGGDGYGYTF. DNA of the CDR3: TGTGCCAGCAGCGTAGCCGGGGGAGATGGCTATGGCTACACCTTC.

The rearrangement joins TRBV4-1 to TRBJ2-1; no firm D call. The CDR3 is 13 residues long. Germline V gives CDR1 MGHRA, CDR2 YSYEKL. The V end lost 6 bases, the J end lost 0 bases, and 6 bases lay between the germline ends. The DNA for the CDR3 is TGCGCCAGCAGTTGGAGCTCCTACAATGAGCAGTTCTTC. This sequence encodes CASSWSSYNEQFF.